This is a list of T cell receptor beta chains from one sample in a study of identical twins. TCRdb used MiXCR to reprocess the 5' RACE reads, holding one entry per CDR3 protein. The repertoire holds roughly 200,000 distinct CDR3 sequences, with 7.5% as singletons. The sample was also linked to a second study, of yellow fever vaccine responses in identical twins.

Sequencing was performed on memory (CD45RO+) T cells sorted from blood. The receptors stem from a woman aged 18-29 years in good health. CDR3s include the opening cysteine and the closing phenylalanine or tryptophan. D genes are given only for firm matches. Some rows have no size entry. The others give once, few or many, or a class for an expanded clone.

clone size: .; V gene: TRBV7-2; D gene: TRBD2; J gene: TRBJ2-5; CDR3 protein: CASSLGGREYFETQYF; CDR3 DNA: TGTGCCAGCAGCTTAGGTGGGCGGGAGTACTTCGAGACCCAGTACTTC
clone size: few; V gene: TRBV7-8; D gene: .; J gene: TRBJ1-2; CDR3 protein: CASSLALGGSYGYTF; CDR3 DNA: TGTGCCAGCAGCTTAGCGCTCGGTGGTTCATATGGCTACACCTTC
clone size: many; V gene: TRBV7-2; D gene: .; J gene: TRBJ1-2; CDR3 protein: CASSAQYYGYTF; CDR3 DNA: TGTGCCAGCAGCGCCCAGTACTATGGCTACACCTTC
clone size: .; V gene: TRBV19; D gene: .; J gene: TRBJ1-1; CDR3 protein: CASSRATTGTEAFF; CDR3 DNA: TGTGCCAGTAGTAGGGCTACCACCGGGACTGAAGCTTTCTTT
clone size: many; V gene: TRBV15; D gene: .; J gene: TRBJ1-6; CDR3 protein: CATSRDRSSSGNSPLHF; CDR3 DNA: TGTGCCACCAGCAGGGACAGATCAAGCTCGGGTAATTCACCCCTCCACTTT
clone size: few; V gene: TRBV29-1; D gene: .; J gene: TRBJ2-3; CDR3 protein: CSVDSGFTDTQYF; CDR3 DNA: TGCAGCGTTGATTCCGGCTTCACAGATACGCAGTATTTT
clone size: few; V gene: TRBV5-1; D gene: .; J gene: TRBJ2-3; CDR3 protein: CASSQIVTDTQYF; CDR3 DNA: TGCGCCAGCAGCCAGATAGTCACAGATACGCAGTATTTT
clone size: many; V gene: TRBV4-3; D gene: TRBD2; J gene: TRBJ2-1; CDR3 protein: CASSQLTGGKDEQFF; CDR3 DNA: TGCGCCAGCAGCCAACTTACGGGAGGGAAAGATGAGCAGTTCTTC
clone size: many; V gene: TRBV7-2; D gene: .; J gene: TRBJ2-5; CDR3 protein: CASSFSTSGETQYF; CDR3 DNA: TGTGCCAGCAGCTTTAGTACTAGTGGGGAGACCCAGTACTTC
clone size: .; V gene: TRBV6-5; D gene: .; J gene: TRBJ2-1; CDR3 protein: CASSYLAGTGNEQFF; CDR3 DNA: TGTGCCAGCAGTTACCTGGCGGGGACGGGGAATGAGCAGTTCTTC
clone size: few; V gene: TRBV6-5; D gene: TRBD2; J gene: TRBJ2-7; CDR3 protein: CASSYASGSYEQYF; CDR3 DNA: TGTGCCAGCAGTTACGCTAGCGGGTCCTACGAGCAGTACTTC
clone size: many; V gene: TRBV15; D gene: TRBD1; J gene: TRBJ2-1; CDR3 protein: CATSGRDRVPFLDNEQFF; CDR3 DNA: TGTGCCACCAGCGGCCGGGACAGGGTACCCTTTTTGGACAATGAGCAGTTCTTC
clone size: many; V gene: TRBV10-3; D gene: TRBD2; J gene: TRBJ2-3; CDR3 protein: CAINGGGTDTQYF; CDR3 DNA: TGTGCCATCAATGGCGGGGGGACAGATACGCAGTATTTT
clone size: many; V gene: TRBV29-1; D gene: TRBD1; J gene: TRBJ2-4; CDR3 protein: CSATGDASKNIQYF; CDR3 DNA: TGCAGCGCGACAGGGGATGCGTCCAAAAACATTCAGTACTTC
clone size: many; V gene: TRBV7-2; D gene: .; J gene: TRBJ2-3; CDR3 protein: CASSERAATKADTQYF; CDR3 DNA: TGTGCCAGCAGCGAGCGGGCCGCTACCAAGGCAGATACGCAGTATTTT
clone size: few; V gene: TRBV7-9; D gene: TRBD2; J gene: TRBJ2-7; CDR3 protein: CASSLWEGEQYF; CDR3 DNA: TGTGCCAGCAGCTTATGGGAGGGCGAGCAGTACTTC
clone size: .; V gene: TRBV27; D gene: .; J gene: TRBJ2-7; CDR3 protein: CASSFTGTSYEQYF; CDR3 DNA: TGTGCCAGCAGTTTTACCGGGACCTCCTACGAGCAGTACTTC
clone size: many; V gene: TRBV7-8; D gene: .; J gene: TRBJ2-7; CDR3 protein: CASSLGQVSYEQYF; CDR3 DNA: TGTGCCAGCAGCTTAGGACAGGTCTCCTACGAGCAGTACTTC
clone size: few; V gene: TRBV2; D gene: TRBD1; J gene: TRBJ2-2; CDR3 protein: CASSPFSGTGVTGELFF; CDR3 DNA: TGTGCCAGCAGTCCATTCTCCGGGACAGGGGTCACCGGGGAGCTGTTTTTT
clone size: many; V gene: TRBV20-1; D gene: .; J gene: TRBJ2-3; CDR3 protein: CSAPGDQADTQYF; CDR3 DNA: TGCAGTGCCCCAGGGGACCAGGCAGATACGCAGTATTTT
clone size: .; V gene: TRBV29-1; D gene: .; J gene: TRBJ2-7; CDR3 protein: CSVGTRAVTYEQYF; CDR3 DNA: TGCAGCGTAGGAACTAGGGCGGTGACCTACGAGCAGTACTTC
clone size: few; V gene: TRBV20-1; D gene: .; J gene: TRBJ2-7; CDR3 protein: CSAAGTSYEQYF; CDR3 DNA: TGCAGTGCTGCCGGGACTTCGTACGAGCAGTACTTC
clone size: many; V gene: TRBV3-1; D gene: .; J gene: TRBJ1-1; CDR3 protein: CASSPEFGRRNTEAFF; CDR3 DNA: TGTGCCAGCAGCCCCGAATTTGGCAGAAGGAACACTGAAGCTTTCTTT
clone size: .; V gene: TRBV28; D gene: .; J gene: TRBJ2-3; CDR3 protein: CASSTPGNTQYF; CDR3 DNA: TGTGCCAGCAGCACCCCCGGTAATACGCAGTATTTT
clone size: .; V gene: TRBV14; D gene: TRBD2; J gene: TRBJ2-2; CDR3 protein: CASQAGLSTGELFF; CDR3 DNA: TGTGCCAGTCAGGCGGGACTATCCACCGGGGAGCTGTTTTTT
clone size: .; V gene: TRBV11-2; D gene: TRBD1; J gene: TRBJ2-6; CDR3 protein: CASSLVGSGGSGANVLTF; CDR3 DNA: TGTGCCAGCAGCTTAGTGGGGTCAGGGGGCTCTGGGGCCAACGTCCTGACTTTC
clone size: many; V gene: TRBV11-2; D gene: .; J gene: TRBJ2-1; CDR3 protein: CASSLVANSYNEQFF; CDR3 DNA: TGTGCCAGCAGCTTAGTGGCCAATTCTTACAATGAGCAGTTCTTC
clone size: few; V gene: TRBV5-1; D gene: TRBD1; J gene: TRBJ2-5; CDR3 protein: CASSLLTGGYQETQYF; CDR3 DNA: TGCGCCAGCAGCTTGCTGACAGGGGGCTATCAAGAGACCCAGTACTTC
clone size: many; V gene: TRBV21-1; D gene: .; J gene: TRBJ2-2; CDR3 protein: CASSEIDPQRTGRNTGELFF; CDR3 DNA: TGTGCCAGCAGCGAAATAGACCCTCAGAGGACAGGAAGGAACACCGGGGAGCTGTTTTTT
clone size: .; V gene: TRBV7-2; D gene: .; J gene: TRBJ2-3; CDR3 protein: CASSLGEDTQYF; CDR3 DNA: TGTGCCAGCAGCTTAGGAGAAGATACGCAGTATTTT
clone size: many; V gene: TRBV29-1; D gene: TRBD1; J gene: TRBJ2-3; CDR3 protein: CSVAGTGDTDTQYF; CDR3 DNA: TGCAGCGTTGCGGGGACAGGGGACACAGATACGCAGTATTTT
clone size: many; V gene: TRBV29-1; D gene: .; J gene: TRBJ2-5; CDR3 protein: CSVDPGRQETQYF; CDR3 DNA: TGCAGCGTTGATCCGGGACGCCAAGAGACCCAGTACTTC
clone size: many; V gene: TRBV9; D gene: .; J gene: TRBJ2-5; CDR3 protein: CASSVVQGRQETQYF; CDR3 DNA: TGTGCCAGCAGCGTAGTACAGGGAAGACAAGAGACCCAGTACTTC
clone size: few; V gene: TRBV7-2; D gene: .; J gene: TRBJ2-5; CDR3 protein: CASSLAHSQTQYF; CDR3 DNA: TGTGCCAGCAGCTTAGCCCATTCTCAGACCCAGTACTTC
clone size: .; V gene: TRBV5-1; D gene: TRBD2; J gene: TRBJ2-7; CDR3 protein: CASSLVSSGNYEQYF; CDR3 DNA: TGCGCCAGCAGCTTGGTTTCTAGCGGGAACTACGAGCAGTACTTC
clone size: .; V gene: TRBV28; D gene: TRBD1; J gene: TRBJ2-5; CDR3 protein: CASGRQGKTETQYF; CDR3 DNA: TGTGCCAGTGGGAGACAGGGAAAAACGGAGACCCAGTACTTC
clone size: few; V gene: TRBV20-1; D gene: .; J gene: TRBJ1-5; CDR3 protein: CSALDSPNQPQHF; CDR3 DNA: TGCAGTGCTCTGGACAGCCCCAATCAGCCCCAGCATTTT
clone size: many; V gene: TRBV7-2; D gene: TRBD1; J gene: TRBJ1-1; CDR3 protein: CASSPRGDRMNTEAFF; CDR3 DNA: TGTGCCAGCAGCCCCCGGGGGGACAGGATGAACACTGAAGCTTTCTTT
clone size: few; V gene: TRBV18; D gene: TRBD1; J gene: TRBJ1-3; CDR3 protein: CASSKEGQAGNTIYF; CDR3 DNA: TGTGCCAGCTCAAAAGAGGGACAGGCTGGAAACACCATATATTTT
clone size: .; V gene: TRBV19; D gene: .; J gene: TRBJ2-6; CDR3 protein: CASSALGVNSGANVLTF; CDR3 DNA: TGTGCCAGTAGTGCCCTAGGAGTGAACTCTGGGGCCAACGTCCTGACTTTC
clone size: few; V gene: TRBV20-1; D gene: .; J gene: TRBJ1-5; CDR3 protein: CSASGQGSGNQPQHF; CDR3 DNA: TGCAGTGCTAGTGGGCAGGGGTCGGGCAATCAGCCCCAGCATTTT
clone size: .; V gene: TRBV6-1; D gene: .; J gene: TRBJ2-1; CDR3 protein: CASSDFRGGEQFF; CDR3 DNA: TGTGCCAGCAGTGATTTCAGGGGAGGCGAGCAGTTCTTC
clone size: few; V gene: TRBV28; D gene: TRBD1; J gene: TRBJ2-3; CDR3 protein: CASRRRDRHTDTQYF; CDR3 DNA: TGTGCCAGCAGACGCCGGGACAGACACACAGATACGCAGTATTTT
clone size: many; V gene: TRBV29-1; D gene: TRBD1; J gene: TRBJ1-1; CDR3 protein: CSVDPGGDDTEAFF; CDR3 DNA: TGCAGCGTTGATCCAGGGGGCGATGACACTGAAGCTTTCTTT
clone size: many; V gene: TRBV7-8; D gene: .; J gene: TRBJ2-7; CDR3 protein: CASPPRDLSYEQYF; CDR3 DNA: TGTGCCAGCCCACCCCGGGACCTCTCCTACGAGCAGTACTTC
clone size: many; V gene: TRBV3-1; D gene: .; J gene: TRBJ2-1; CDR3 protein: CASSPKHYWGQFF; CDR3 DNA: TGTGCCAGCAGCCCTAAGCACTATTGGGGGCAGTTCTTC
clone size: .; V gene: TRBV5-6; D gene: .; J gene: TRBJ2-1; CDR3 protein: CASGAGSYGEQFF; CDR3 DNA: TGTGCCAGCGGCGCCGGCAGTTATGGTGAGCAGTTCTTC
clone size: few; V gene: TRBV20-1; D gene: .; J gene: TRBJ2-3; CDR3 protein: CSAPQWGGTDTQYF; CDR3 DNA: TGCAGTGCTCCCCAATGGGGAGGCACAGATACGCAGTATTTT
clone size: .; V gene: TRBV2; D gene: TRBD1; J gene: TRBJ2-1; CDR3 protein: CASSHRDRVNNEQFF; CDR3 DNA: TGTGCCAGCAGTCACCGGGACAGGGTGAACAATGAGCAGTTCTTC
clone size: many; V gene: TRBV12-3/TRBV12-4; D gene: .; J gene: TRBJ2-3; CDR3 protein: CASLEVDTQYF; CDR3 DNA: TGTGCCAGCCTAGAGGTAGATACGCAGTATTTT